This is a list of T cell receptor beta chains from one sample in a study of T cell clusters in autoimmune cytopenias. TCRdb reworked the multiplex PCR reads into one entry per CDR3 protein, no DNA. The listing records 7,500 to 9,500 distinct CDR3 sequences. Sample: peripheral blood. The receptors shown here come from a human donor with an autoimmune cytopenia or autoimmune hepatitis (not recorded which). CDR3s include the opening cysteine and the closing phenylalanine or tryptophan. Only some rows state a clone size, as once, few, many or a class for expanded clones.

clone size	V gene	J gene	CDR3 protein
.	TRBV12-3/TRBV12-4	TRBJ1-1	CASSLARMTEAFF
.	TRBV18	TRBJ1-5	CASSSRRDQPQHF
.	TRBV10-3	TRBJ1-3	CAISEGVSGNTIYF
.	TRBV28	TRBJ1-1	CASSFPGSENTEAFF
.	TRBV6-2/TRBV6-3	TRBJ2-1	CASSYSGPRSYNEQFF
.	TRBV20-1	TRBJ2-2	CSARETSLAGRYTGELFF
medium-sized	TRBV12-3/TRBV12-4	TRBJ2-1	CASTPDGTSGTYNEQFF
.	TRBV27	TRBJ1-2	CASSLQGSSFYGYTF
.	TRBV24-1	TRBJ2-1	CATSDLLSSMDEQFF
.	TRBV15	TRBJ1-5	CATSGGYRGLERNQPQHF
.	TRBV6-6	TRBJ2-1	CASSFTEFSYNEQFF
medium-sized	TRBV6-5	TRBJ2-1	CASATSGFNYNEQFF
.	TRBV7-6	TRBJ1-1	CASSPDQALNTEAFF
medium-sized	TRBV7-6	TRBJ1-4	CASSLRSTNEKLFF
.	TRBV5-5	TRBJ2-2	CASSPVGTVVRWTTGELFF
.	TRBV19	TRBJ2-7	CASSRGPGNPKDYEQYF
.	TRBV18	TRBJ1-1	CASSPRQGGMNTEAFF
.	TRBV18	TRBJ2-5	CASSPNSGDFQETQYF
.	TRBV20-1	TRBJ1-5	CSARDGTGQPQHF
.	TRBV10-1	TRBJ2-5	CARGGRTSGKETQYF
.	TRBV6-1	TRBJ2-7	CASSPKGLAGSYEQYF
.	TRBV6-4	TRBJ2-7	CASRQGPGQGGEQYF
.	TRBV20-1	TRBJ1-5	CSARPTGADNQPQHF
medium-sized	TRBV6-5	TRBJ1-2	CASSLQGGGDGYTF
medium-sized	TRBV5-6	TRBJ2-2	CASMPRSGRGTGELFF
medium-sized	TRBV19	TRBJ2-1	CASSIKRDSYNEQFF
medium-sized	TRBV30	TRBJ2-1	CAWSVGRPAGERTYNEQFF
.	TRBV6-2/TRBV6-3	TRBJ2-5	CASSPRGSGRETQYF
.	TRBV12-3/TRBV12-4	TRBJ2-3	CASSFGGTLSAQYF
.	TRBV11-1	TRBJ2-7	CASSFTTGQGSYEQYF
medium-sized	TRBV6-5	TRBJ1-2	CASTTTGAGGYTF
.	TRBV18	TRBJ2-5	CASSLTGGPEETQYF
.	TRBV6-5	TRBJ1-1	CASSPGGRVPEAFF
medium-sized	TRBV6-5	TRBJ2-7	CASSYSIARTYEQYF
medium-sized	TRBV19	TRBJ2-1	CASSILAEAEQFF
.	TRBV18	TRBJ2-7	CASSPTLGEQYF
medium-sized	TRBV27	TRBJ2-5	CASRGLDETQYF
medium-sized	TRBV6-5	TRBJ2-3	CASSPWGPDTQYF
.	TRBV18	TRBJ1-4	CASSLGTTEKLFF
.	TRBV6-1	TRBJ2-6	CALAISGANVLTF
.	TRBV12-3/TRBV12-4	TRBJ2-3	CASSLFPPGVIMDTQYF
medium-sized	TRBV19	TRBJ2-6	CASSMKGSGANVLTF
.	TRBV11-1	TRBJ2-3	CASSFISGSRTDTQYF
medium-sized	TRBV6-1	TRBJ2-1	CASRGVSYNEQFF
medium-sized	TRBV19	TRBJ2-3	CASSSPPGQITDTQYF